These 14 T cell receptor beta chains were sequenced from one sample in a study of Tregs in tolerant kidney transplant recipients. Clones were read by immunoSEQ multiplex PCR, and TCRdb kept only the in-frame ones, dropping some. Of 75,000 to 100,000 clones in the sample, around nine tenths were seen once. Sequencing was done on a sample of CD8+ T cells from blood. These receptor sequences come from a human donor in good health.

The chain links TRBV7-8 to TRBJ1-2, with D hard to call. Trimming shortened V by 1 base and J by 1 base, and 7 bases separated the two germline ends. CDR1 is SGHVS, CDR2 FQNEAQ, per germline. The CDR3 length is 14 residues. This chain's CDR3 is CASSLGASNYGYTF. CDR3 DNA: TGTGCCAGCAGCTTAGGGGCCAGTAACTATGGCTACACCTTC. The whole variable domain, filled in from reference TRBV7-8 and TRBJ1-2, reads GAGVSQSPRYKVAKRGQDVALRCDPISGHVSLFWYQQALGQGPEFLTYFQNEAQLDKSGLPSDRFFAERPEGSVSTLKIQRTQQEDSAVYLCASSLGASNYGYTFGSGTRLTVV.

V is TRBV2 and J is TRBJ1-4; weak D call: TRBD1 (5 bases). CDR1 is SNHLY and CDR2 is FYNNEI in the germline V gene. V lost 3 bases and J 2 bases, leaving 13 bases between the germline ends. The CDR3 is made up of 16 amino acids. The CDR3 here is CASSEMGGWTNEKLFF. CDR3 nucleotides: TGTGCCAGCAGTGAGATGGGGGGTTGGACTAATGAAAAACTGTTTTTT.

The chain is built from TRBV5-6 and TRBJ1-1; 7 bases match TRBD1. This CDR3 comprises 15 residues. Germline CDR1 SGHDT, CDR2 YYEEEE. With 4 bases clipped from V and 11 bases from J, the junction kept 17 bases outside the gene matches. CDR3 protein: CASSALRDSFWGAFF. In DNA, the CDR3 is TGTGCCAGCAGCGCACTCCGGGACAGTTTCTGGGGGGCTTTCTTT.

The chain joins TRBV27 to TRBJ2-7, with 8 bases lining up with TRBD2. Trimming removed 6 bases from V and 4 bases from J; junction bases left unmatched: 8. Per the germline V gene, CDR1 is MNHEY and CDR2 is SMNVEV (reference sequence). This CDR3 contains 14 residues. CDR3 sequence: CASSLGRGEYEQYF. CDR3 DNA sequence: TGTGCCAGCAGCCTCGGGAGGGGGGAATACGAGCAGTACTTC.

The chain joins TRBV18 to TRBJ2-2; the match to TRBD2 covers 9 bases. Germline V gives CDR1 KGHSH, CDR2 LQKENI. This CDR3 region has 15 residues. V shed 4 bases and J 7 bases; nucleotides not matched to a gene: 7. CDR3 sequence: CASSLPSGTVGELFF. The CDR3 nucleotides are TGTGCCAGCTCACTGCCTAGCGGGACCGTCGGGGAGCTGTTTTTT.

The genes are TRBV28 and TRBJ2-7, with D hard to call. This CDR3 is 15 amino acids long. Germline V lookup: CDR1 MDHEN, CDR2 SYDVKM. V dropped 4 bases and J dropped 2 bases, with 15 bases sitting between them. The DNA for the CDR3 is TGTGCCAGCAGTTGGAGCACCTCCACCCCCTACGAGCAGTACTTC. Its protein is CASSWSTSTPYEQYF. The whole variable domain, remainder taken from reference TRBV28 and TRBJ2-7, is DVKVTQSSRYLVKRTGEKVFLECVQDMDHENMFWYRQDPGLGLRLIYFSYDVKMKEKGDIPEGYSVSREKKERFSLILESASTNQTSMYLCASSWSTSTPYEQYFGPGTRLTVT.

The chain joins TRBV11-2 to TRBJ1-6, with D uncertain. Per the germline V gene, CDR1 is SGHAT and CDR2 is FQNNGV. V was cut by 3 bases and J by 7 bases, with 4 bases left in between. This CDR3 is 12 amino acids long. This chain's CDR3 is CASSFWNSPLHF. Written as DNA, the CDR3 is TGTGCCAGCAGCTTTTGGAATTCACCCCTCCACTTT.

The genes are TRBV6-1 and TRBJ2-2; D ambiguous. CDR1 MNHNS and CDR2 SASEGT come from the germline V gene. The CDR3 has 11 amino acids. Trimming stripped 9 bases from V and 6 bases from J, with 8 bases between. CDR3 sequence (DNA): TGTGCCAGTTCGACGGCCGGGGAGCTGTTTTTT. Its protein product is CASSTAGELFF.

The genes are TRBV7-6 and TRBJ2-6; a weak D match, TRBD1 (5 bases). The CDR3 has 17 residues. CDR1 and CDR2 (germline): SGHVS, FNYEAQ. The V end lost 5 bases, the J end lost 0 bases, and 14 bases lay between the germline ends. The CDR3 reads CASSEYTGPSGANVLTF. The CDR3 nucleotides are TGTGCCAGCAGCGAATACACAGGTCCCTCTGGGGCCAACGTCCTGACTTTC. Filled out from reference TRBV7-6 and TRBJ2-6, the complete variable domain reads GAGVSQSPRYKVTKRGQDVALRCDPISGHVSLYWYRQALGQGPEFLTYFNYEAQQDKSGLPNDRFSAERPEGSISTLTIQRTEQRDSAMYRCASSEYTGPSGANVLTFGAGSRLTVL.

The chain recombines TRBV7-2 with TRBJ2-5, with D possibly TRBD2 on 5 matching bases. The CDR3 runs 15 residues. CDR1 and CDR2 from the germline V gene are SGHTA and FQGNSA. V was pared by 8 bases and J by 4 bases, with 20 bases between. CDR3 residues: CASETLAISTETQYF. The CDR3 coding sequence is TGTGCCAGCGAGACCTTAGCGATATCTACAGAGACCCAGTACTTC.

The chain is built from TRBV27 and TRBJ2-7; D may be TRBD2 (6 bases). The germline V and J ends were trimmed by 6 bases and 1 base, with 19 bases remaining between them. Germline V lookup: CDR1 MNHEY, CDR2 SMNVEV (reference sequence). This CDR3 is built from 16 residues. As DNA, the CDR3 is TGTGCCAGCAGCCTGGGTCCCGGGAGCGGGTCCTACGAGCAGTACTTC. Amino acid sequence: CASSLGPGSGSYEQYF.

The rearrangement links TRBV11-2 to TRBJ2-7, with D possibly matching TRBD1 (6 bases). The CDR3 is 11 amino acids. Trimming took 5 bases from V and 7 from J, leaving 9 bases between them. CDR1 and CDR2 (germline): SGHAT, FQNNGV. For the CDR3, the DNA is TGTGCCAGCAGCCACGGGACAGAGCAGTACTTC. It specifies CASSHGTEQYF.

This clone was counted a few times. CDR3 nucleotides: TGCAGCGTTGGGGGGGAGGGGACTGAAGCTTTCTTT. Protein sequence: CSVGGEGTEAFF. This chain uses TRBV29-1 with TRBJ1-1; D is possibly TRBD1 (5 bases). There are 12 residues in the CDR3. Germline V gene data show CDR1 as SQVTM and CDR2 as ANQGSEA. V was trimmed by 4 bases and J by 5 bases, leaving 11 bases between them.

This sequence joins TRBV5-1 and TRBJ2-7; TRBD1 agrees at 10 bases. CDR3 size: 15 residues. The germline V gene has CDR1 SGHRS and CDR2 YFSETQ. The trim removed 8 bases at V and 1 base at J, leaving 9 bases unmatched. In nucleotides, the CDR3 is TGCGCCAGTTCTTCACGGGGACAGGGGTCCTACGAGCAGTACTTC. Protein: CASSSRGQGSYEQYF.